Each of the 7 T cell receptor beta chains below was sequenced from the same sample in a study of T cell responses to AZD1222 COVID-19 vaccine. Generated by immunoSEQ multiplex PCR, the TCRdb table keeps only in-frame clones and is missing some. Here the sample spans 200,000 to 250,000 clones, roughly 94% being singletons. Sample: peripheral blood, taken 28 days after the second dose of the MenACWY control vaccine. The receptors shown here come from an adult who received the MenACWY meningococcal vaccine as a control.

This rearrangement joins TRBV4-2 to TRBJ1-5, with a weak D call TRBD1 (5 bases). Trimming took off 0 bases at V and 4 bases at J, with 7 bases between the two ends. CDR3 size: 14 residues. CDR1 and CDR2 from the germline V gene are LGHNA and YNFKEQ. The CDR3 nucleotides are TGTGCCAGCAGCCAAGAAGACAGAAATCAGCCCCAGCATTTT. It encodes CASSQEDRNQPQHF.

The V call is TRBV3-1 (or the pseudogene TRBV3-2), the J call TRBJ2-7; D unresolved. The CDR3 is made up of 13 amino acids. In germline, CDR1 is LGHDT, CDR2 YNNKEL (reference sequence). Trimming took off 1 base at V and 3 bases at J, with 7 bases between the two ends. For the CDR3, the DNA is TGTGCCAGCAGCCAAGTCATACTCTACGAGCAGTACTTC. This codes for CASSQVILYEQYF.

The rearrangement links TRBV5-6 to TRBJ2-1; D possibly corresponds to TRBD1 (6 bases). The length of the CDR3 is 13 residues. CDR1 is SGHDT and CDR2 is YYEEEE in the germline V gene. V was pared by 4 bases and J by 15 bases, with 20 bases between. CDR3 protein: CASSPQHNRDPFF. The CDR3 DNA reads as TGTGCCAGCAGCCCGCAGCACAACAGGGATCCGTTCTTC.

The V gene is TRBV6-2 or TRBV6-3, the J gene TRBJ2-5; possible D gene TRBD2, 5 bases. Per germline, CDR1 MNHEY and CDR2 SVGEGT. V was trimmed by 2 bases and J by 5 bases, leaving 21 bases between them. CDR3 length: 17 amino acids. This CDR3 reads CASSYRRIVGGPETQYF. The CDR3 coding sequence is TGTGCCAGCAGTTACCGGAGGATAGTTGGAGGTCCCGAGACCCAGTACTTC.

This chain connects TRBV29-1 to TRBJ2-1, with 8 bases fitting TRBD1. The CDR3 covers 12 residues. Germline CDR1 and CDR2: SQVTM and ANQGSEA. The V and J ends lost 6 bases and 8 bases, in that order; junction bases with no gene match: 6. CDR3 in DNA: TGCAGCGTCGCCAGGGGGCCGGATGAGCAGTTCTTC. It is translated as CSVARGPDEQFF.

The V and J genes are TRBV28 and TRBJ2-6; D unresolved. Germline loops: CDR1 MDHEN, CDR2 SYDVKM. Deletions cut 6 bases from V and 0 bases from J, with 6 bases between. The CDR3 is made up of 14 amino acids. The CDR3 region has the DNA TGTGCCAGCAGGTCGCGCTCTGGGGCCAACGTCCTGACTTTC. As protein: CASRSRSGANVLTF.

The rearrangement uses TRBV11-1 and TRBJ2-7; TRBD1 matches 8 bases. The CDR3 is 14 amino acids. The germline gives CDR1 SGHAT, CDR2 FQDESV (reference sequence). V shed 3 bases, J shed 2 bases, and the junction held 3 bases outside the gene matches. The DNA of the CDR3 is TGTGCCAGCAGCTTCAGGACAGGGCCCTACGAGCAGTACTTC. Its translation is CASSFRTGPYEQYF.